These 5 T cell receptor beta chains were sequenced from one sample in a study of cytomegalovirus exposure and HLA in healthy donors. PCR amplification relied on 60 Vbeta primers (plus 13 Jbeta primers). Using immunoSEQ multiplex PCR, the repertoire was profiled, and TCRdb retains in-frame clones only, with some absent. The table records 150,000 to 200,000 clones, over 70% of them present only once. Sequencing was carried out using PBMCs. The source of these receptors is a man in his forties in good health and CMV-seropositive.

The V and J genes are TRBV18 and TRBJ2-1, with 9 positions matching TRBD1. Germline loops: CDR1 KGHSH, CDR2 LQKENI. This CDR3 region has 16 residues. With V trimmed by 1 base and J by 7 bases, 8 bases remained unmatched. CDR3 DNA sequence: TGTGCCAGCTCACCACAGGACAGGGGATGGAGTAATGAGCAGTTCTTC. Translating gives CASSPQDRGWSNEQFF.

This sequence joins TRBV27 and TRBJ2-1, with 13 positions matching TRBD2. V dropped 3 bases and J dropped 4; count of bases not matched to a gene: 3. Per germline, CDR1 MNHEY and CDR2 SMNVEV (reference sequence). The CDR3 spans 16 residues. The CDR3 spells CASSFSLAGGYNEQFF. CDR3 nucleotide sequence: TGTGCCAGCAGTTTCTCACTAGCGGGAGGGTACAATGAGCAGTTCTTC.

This clone was counted a few times. V and J are TRBV27 and TRBJ2-5; perhaps TRBD2 as D (6 bases). TRBJ2-7 explains the end of the DNA better; the J call may be wrong. The CDR3 has 13 amino acids. Germline CDR1 is MNHEY and CDR2 is SMNVEV (reference sequence). This CDR3 is CASSFSGRNEQYF. CDR3 coding DNA: TGTGCCAGCAGTTTCTCAGGGAGGAACGAGCAGTACTTC.

The rearrangement joins TRBV7-8 to TRBJ2-1; 16 nucleotides line up with TRBD2. The trim removed 5 bases at V and 9 bases at J, leaving 10 bases unmatched. CDR1 is SGHVS and CDR2 is FQNEAQ in the germline V gene. This CDR3 is built from 17 residues. This CDR3 is CASSPQGLAGGSGEQFF. The DNA of the CDR3 is TGTGCCAGCAGCCCGCAGGGACTAGCGGGAGGGTCGGGTGAGCAGTTCTTC.

J is TRBJ1-1 and V is TRBV28; 8 bases map to TRBD1. The CDR3 contains 13 residues. The V gene's germline CDR1 is MDHEN and CDR2 SYDVKM. The CDR3 bases are TGTGTTTGTAGGCCAGGGGGCCGGACTGAAGCTTTCTTT. It yields the protein CVCRPGGRTEAFF.